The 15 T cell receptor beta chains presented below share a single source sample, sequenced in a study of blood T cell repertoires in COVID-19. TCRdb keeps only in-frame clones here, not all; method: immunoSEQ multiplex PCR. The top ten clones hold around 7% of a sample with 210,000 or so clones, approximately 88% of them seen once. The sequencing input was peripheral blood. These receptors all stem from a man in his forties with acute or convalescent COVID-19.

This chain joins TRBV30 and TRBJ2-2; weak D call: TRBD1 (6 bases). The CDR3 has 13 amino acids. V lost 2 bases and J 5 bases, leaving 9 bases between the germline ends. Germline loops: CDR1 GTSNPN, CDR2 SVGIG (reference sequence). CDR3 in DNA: TGTGCCTGGAGTCTGAGGGGGACCGGGGAGCTGTTTTTT. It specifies CAWSLRGTGELFF. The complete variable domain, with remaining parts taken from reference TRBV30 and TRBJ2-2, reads SQTIHQWPATLVQPVGSPLSLECTVEGTSNPNLYWYRQAAGRGLQLLFYSVGIGQISSEVPQNLSASRPQDRQFILSSKKLLLSDSGFYLCAWSLRGTGELFFGEGSRLTVL.

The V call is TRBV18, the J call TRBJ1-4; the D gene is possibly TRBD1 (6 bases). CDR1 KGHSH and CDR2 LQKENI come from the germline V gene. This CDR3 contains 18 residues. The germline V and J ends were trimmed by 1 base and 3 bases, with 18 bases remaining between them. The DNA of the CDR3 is TGTGCCAGCTCACCACGTTGGGGGGGCCAGGCCGCTAATGAAAAACTGTTTTTT. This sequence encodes CASSPRWGGQAANEKLFF.

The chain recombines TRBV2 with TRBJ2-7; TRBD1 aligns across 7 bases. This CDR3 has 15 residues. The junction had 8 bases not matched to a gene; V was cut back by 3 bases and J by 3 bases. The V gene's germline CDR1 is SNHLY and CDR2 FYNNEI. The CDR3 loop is CASSDGDRSYYEQYF. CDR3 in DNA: TGTGCCAGCAGTGATGGGGACAGAAGTTACTACGAGCAGTACTTC.

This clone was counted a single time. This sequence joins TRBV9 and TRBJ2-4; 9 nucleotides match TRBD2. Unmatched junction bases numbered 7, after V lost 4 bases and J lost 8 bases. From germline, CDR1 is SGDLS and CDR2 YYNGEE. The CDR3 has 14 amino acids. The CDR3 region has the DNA TGTGCCAGCAGCAAGGGACTAGCCGGGGACATTCAGTACTTC. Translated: CASSKGLAGDIQYF.

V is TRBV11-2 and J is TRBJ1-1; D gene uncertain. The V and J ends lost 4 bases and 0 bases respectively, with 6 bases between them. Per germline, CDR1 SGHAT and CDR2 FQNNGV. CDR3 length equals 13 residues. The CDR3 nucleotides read TGTGCCAGCAGCTATCAGATGAACACTGAAGCTTTCTTT. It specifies CASSYQMNTEAFF.

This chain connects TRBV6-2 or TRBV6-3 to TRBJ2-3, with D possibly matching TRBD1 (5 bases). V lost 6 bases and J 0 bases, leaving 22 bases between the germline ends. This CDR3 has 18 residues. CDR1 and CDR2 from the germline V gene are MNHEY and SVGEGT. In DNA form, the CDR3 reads TGTGCCAGCAGCTTCCCAAGGGGCACTGGAACTAGCACAGATACGCAGTATTTT. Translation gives CASSFPRGTGTSTDTQYF.

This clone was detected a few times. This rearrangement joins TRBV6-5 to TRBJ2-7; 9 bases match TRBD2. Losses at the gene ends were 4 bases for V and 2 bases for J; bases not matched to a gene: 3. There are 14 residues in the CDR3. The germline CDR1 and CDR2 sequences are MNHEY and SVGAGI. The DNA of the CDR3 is TGTGCCAGCAGTTCTATAGCGGGGGCCTACGAGCAGTACTTC. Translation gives CASSSIAGAYEQYF.

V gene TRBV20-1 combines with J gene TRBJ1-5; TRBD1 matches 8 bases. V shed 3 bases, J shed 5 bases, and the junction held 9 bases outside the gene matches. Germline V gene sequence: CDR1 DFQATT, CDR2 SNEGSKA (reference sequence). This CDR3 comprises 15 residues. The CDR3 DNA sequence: TGCAGTGCTAGTGGGCAGGGGGCGCAGGATCAGCCCCAGCATTTT. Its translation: CSASGQGAQDQPQHF.

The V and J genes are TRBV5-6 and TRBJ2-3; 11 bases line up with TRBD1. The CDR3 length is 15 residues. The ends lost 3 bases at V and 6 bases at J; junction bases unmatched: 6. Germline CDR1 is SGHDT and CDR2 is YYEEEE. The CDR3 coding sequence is TGTGCCAGCAGCTATCCGGGACAGGGGGTTGATACGCAGTATTTT. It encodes CASSYPGQGVDTQYF.

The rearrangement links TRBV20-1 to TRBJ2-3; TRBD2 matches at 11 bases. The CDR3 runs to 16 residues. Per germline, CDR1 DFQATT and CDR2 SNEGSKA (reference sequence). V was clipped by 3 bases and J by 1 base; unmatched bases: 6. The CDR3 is CSASIAGGLGTDTQYF. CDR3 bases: TGCAGTGCTAGTATAGCGGGGGGGCTTGGCACAGATACGCAGTATTTT.

The CDR3 DNA is TGTGCCAGCAGTTCTGGCGGGGGGGCCTGGAATGAGCAGTTCTTC. This codes for CASSSGGGAWNEQFF. The chain is built from TRBV6-2 or TRBV6-3 and TRBJ2-1, with 9 bases fitting TRBD2. Germline values: CDR1 MNHEY, CDR2 SVGEGT. The junction had 8 bases not matched to a gene; V was cut back by 4 bases and J by 7 bases. This CDR3 is built from 15 residues.

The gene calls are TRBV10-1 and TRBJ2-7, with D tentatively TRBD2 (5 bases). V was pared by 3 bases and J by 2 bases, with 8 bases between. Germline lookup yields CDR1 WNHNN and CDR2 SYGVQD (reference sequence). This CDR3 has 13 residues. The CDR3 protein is CASSDLGAYEQYF. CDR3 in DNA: TGCGCCAGCAGTGATCTCGGGGCCTACGAGCAGTACTTC.

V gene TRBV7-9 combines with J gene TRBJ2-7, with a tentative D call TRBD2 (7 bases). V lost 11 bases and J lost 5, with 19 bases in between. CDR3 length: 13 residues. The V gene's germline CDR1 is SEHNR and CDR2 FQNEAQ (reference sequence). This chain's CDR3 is CAWGGAGIDEQYF. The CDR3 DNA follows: TGTGCCTGGGGGGGGGCAGGGATCGACGAGCAGTACTTC.

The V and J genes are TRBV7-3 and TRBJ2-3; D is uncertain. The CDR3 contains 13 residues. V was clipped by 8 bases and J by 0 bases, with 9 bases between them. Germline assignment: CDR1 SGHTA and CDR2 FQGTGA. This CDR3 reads CASGPGSTDTQYF. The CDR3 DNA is TGTGCCAGCGGTCCAGGAAGCACAGATACGCAGTATTTT.

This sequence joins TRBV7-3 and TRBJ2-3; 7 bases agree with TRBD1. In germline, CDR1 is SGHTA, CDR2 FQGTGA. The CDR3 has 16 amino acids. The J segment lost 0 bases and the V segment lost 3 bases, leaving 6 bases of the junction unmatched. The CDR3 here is CASSLLGQTSTDTQYF. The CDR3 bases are TGTGCCAGCAGCTTGCTGGGACAGACTAGCACAGATACGCAGTATTTT.